These 2 T cell receptor beta chains were sequenced from one sample in a study of regulatory T cells in long-lasting Graves disease. The time point here: newly diagnosed GD, antithyroid drugs for less than 3 months. Preparation of the TCR library used RNA extracted from PBMCs. Building the TCR beta libraries relied on iRepertoire HTBI primers, and CDR3 regions underwent Arm-PCR. TCRdb fed the multiplex PCR reads into MiXCR, producing one record per CDR3 protein. The table shows 440,000 or so distinct CDR3 sequences, with under 15% occurring only once. The sample was also reused in another study, on T cells in Graves' hyperthyroidism and ophthalmopathy.

The specimen was peripheral blood mononuclear cells (PBMCs), collected at new diagnosis, from a patient treated with antithyroid drugs. These receptors came from a woman aged 25 to 39 with Graves disease.

This clonotype was picked up a small number of times. V gene TRBV10-1 combines with J gene TRBJ1-1; the D gene is possibly TRBD1 (5 bases). Germline CDR1 reads WNHNN; CDR2 reads SYGVQD (reference sequence). The CDR3 has 14 amino acids. Trimming cost V 1 base and J 7 bases, with 13 bases left between them. The CDR3 region has the DNA TGCGCCAGCAGTGAGTTGGCTGCCCAGGGTGAAGCTTTCTTT. Residues: CASSELAAQGEAFF.

This clonotype was found many times. The chain carries TRBV12-3 or TRBV12-4 and TRBJ2-2; D gene unclear. Trimming left V 0 bases short and J 5 bases short, with 13 bases between. There are 16 residues in the CDR3. CDR3 region: CASSLAGRLITGELFF. The CDR3 DNA follows: TGTGCCAGCAGTTTAGCGGGTAGACTGATTACCGGGGAGCTGTTTTTT.